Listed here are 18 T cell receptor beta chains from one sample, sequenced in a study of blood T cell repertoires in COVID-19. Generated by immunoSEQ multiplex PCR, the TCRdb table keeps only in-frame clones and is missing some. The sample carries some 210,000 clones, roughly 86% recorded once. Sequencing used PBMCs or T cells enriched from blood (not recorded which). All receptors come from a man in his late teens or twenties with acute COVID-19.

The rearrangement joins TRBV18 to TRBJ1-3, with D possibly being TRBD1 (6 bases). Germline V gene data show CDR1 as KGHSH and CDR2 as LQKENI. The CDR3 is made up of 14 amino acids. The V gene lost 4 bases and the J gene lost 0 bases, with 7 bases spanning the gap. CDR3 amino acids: CASSRDTSGNTIYF. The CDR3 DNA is TGTGCCAGCTCACGGGACACCTCTGGAAACACCATATATTTT. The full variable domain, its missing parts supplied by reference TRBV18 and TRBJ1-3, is NAGVMQNPRHLVRRRGQEARLRCSPMKGHSHVYWYRQLPEEGLKFMVYLQKENIIDESGMPKERFSAEFPKEGPSILRIQQVVRGDSAAYFCASSRDTSGNTIYFGEGSWLTVV.

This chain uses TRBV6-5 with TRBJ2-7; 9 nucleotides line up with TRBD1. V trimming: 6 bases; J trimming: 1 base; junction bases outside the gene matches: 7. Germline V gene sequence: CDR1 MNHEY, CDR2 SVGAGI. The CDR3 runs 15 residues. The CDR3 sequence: CASSPGGQGSYEQYF. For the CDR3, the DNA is TGTGCCAGCAGCCCAGGGGGACAGGGATCCTACGAGCAGTACTTC.

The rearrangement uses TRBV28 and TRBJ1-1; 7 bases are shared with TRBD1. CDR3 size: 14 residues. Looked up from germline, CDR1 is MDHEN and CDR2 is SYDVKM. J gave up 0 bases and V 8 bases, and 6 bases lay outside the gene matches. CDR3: CASLSQGVNTEAFF. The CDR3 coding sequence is TGTGCCAGCTTATCGCAGGGGGTGAACACTGAAGCTTTCTTT.

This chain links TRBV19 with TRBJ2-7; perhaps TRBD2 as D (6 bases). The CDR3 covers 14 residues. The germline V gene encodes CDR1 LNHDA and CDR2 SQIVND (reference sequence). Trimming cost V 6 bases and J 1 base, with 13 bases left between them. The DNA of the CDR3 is TGTGCCAGTAGCCTGGGACTGAATTCCTACGAGCAGTACTTC. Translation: CASSLGLNSYEQYF. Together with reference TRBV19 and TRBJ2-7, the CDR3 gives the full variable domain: DGGITQSPKYLFRKEGQNVTLSCEQNLNHDAMYWYRQDPGQGLRLIYYSQIVNDFQKGDIAEGYSVSREKKESFPLTVTSAQKNPTAFYLCASSLGLNSYEQYFGPGTRLTVT.

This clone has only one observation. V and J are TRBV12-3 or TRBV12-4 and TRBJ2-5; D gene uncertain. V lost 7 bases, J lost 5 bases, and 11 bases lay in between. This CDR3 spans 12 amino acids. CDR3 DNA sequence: TGTGCCAGCACCAACTGGGCGGAGACCCAGTACTTC. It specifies CASTNWAETQYF.

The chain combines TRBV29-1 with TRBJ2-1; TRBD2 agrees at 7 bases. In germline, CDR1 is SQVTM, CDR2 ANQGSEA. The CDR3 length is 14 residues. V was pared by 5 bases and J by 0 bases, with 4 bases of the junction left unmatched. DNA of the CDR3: TGCAGCGTTATTACTAGCGACTCCTACAATGAGCAGTTCTTC. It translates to CSVITSDSYNEQFF.

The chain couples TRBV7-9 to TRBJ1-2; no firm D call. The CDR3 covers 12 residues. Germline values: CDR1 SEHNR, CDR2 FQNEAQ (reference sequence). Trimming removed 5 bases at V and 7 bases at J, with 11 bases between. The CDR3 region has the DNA TGTGCCAGCAGCGTGGAGAGGGCTGGCTACACCTTC. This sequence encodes CASSVERAGYTF.

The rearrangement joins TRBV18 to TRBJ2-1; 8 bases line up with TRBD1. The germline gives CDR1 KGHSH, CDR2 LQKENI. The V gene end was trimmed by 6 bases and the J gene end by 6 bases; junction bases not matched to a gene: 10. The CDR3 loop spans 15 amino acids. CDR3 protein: CASSRQDRVRNEQFF. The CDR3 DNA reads TGTGCCAGCTCGCGGCAGGACAGGGTACGCAATGAGCAGTTCTTC.

This chain's CDR3 is CASSPRASGTPDTQYF. The CDR3 bases are TGTGCCAGCAGCCCCCGAGCTAGCGGCACGCCCGATACGCAGTATTTT. The chain carries TRBV11-3 and TRBJ2-3, with 7 bases matching TRBD2. V lost 5 bases to trimming and J lost 6 bases; unmatched junction nucleotides: 14. Germline CDR1 SGHNT, CDR2 YENEEA. The length of the CDR3 is 16 residues.

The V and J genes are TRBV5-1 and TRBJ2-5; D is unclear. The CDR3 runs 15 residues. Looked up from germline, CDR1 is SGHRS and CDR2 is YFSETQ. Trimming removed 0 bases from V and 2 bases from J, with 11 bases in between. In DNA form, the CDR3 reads TGCGCCAGCAGCTTGGTAGTACTCGCGCAAGAGACCCAGTACTTC. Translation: CASSLVVLAQETQYF.

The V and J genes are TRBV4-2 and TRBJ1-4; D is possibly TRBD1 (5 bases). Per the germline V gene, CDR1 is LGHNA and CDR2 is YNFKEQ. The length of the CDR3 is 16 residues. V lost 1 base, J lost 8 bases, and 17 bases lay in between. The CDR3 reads CASSQGGGGPEEKLFF. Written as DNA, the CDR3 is TGTGCCAGCAGCCAAGGCGGCGGGGGTCCGGAAGAAAAACTGTTTTTT.

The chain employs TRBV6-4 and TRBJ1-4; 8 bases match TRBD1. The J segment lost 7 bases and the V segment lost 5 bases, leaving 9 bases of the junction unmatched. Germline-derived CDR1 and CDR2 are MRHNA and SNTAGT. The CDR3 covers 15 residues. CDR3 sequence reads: CASSSIRGRREKLFF. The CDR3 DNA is TGTGCCAGCAGTTCGATCAGGGGGCGGCGTGAAAAACTGTTTTTT.

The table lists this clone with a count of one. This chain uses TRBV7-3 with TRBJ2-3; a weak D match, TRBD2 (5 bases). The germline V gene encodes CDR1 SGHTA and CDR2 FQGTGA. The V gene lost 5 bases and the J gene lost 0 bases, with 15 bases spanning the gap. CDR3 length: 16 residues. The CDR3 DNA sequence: TGTGCCAGCAGCCCCTATAGCGCCTATAGCACAGATACGCAGTATTTT. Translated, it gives CASSPYSAYSTDTQYF.

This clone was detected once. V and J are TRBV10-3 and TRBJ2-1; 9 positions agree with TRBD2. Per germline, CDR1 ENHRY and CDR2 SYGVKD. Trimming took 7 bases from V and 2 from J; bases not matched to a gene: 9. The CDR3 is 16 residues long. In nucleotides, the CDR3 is TGTGCCATCACCGAAAGATTAGCGGGAGCCTACAATGAGCAGTTCTTC. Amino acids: CAITERLAGAYNEQFF.

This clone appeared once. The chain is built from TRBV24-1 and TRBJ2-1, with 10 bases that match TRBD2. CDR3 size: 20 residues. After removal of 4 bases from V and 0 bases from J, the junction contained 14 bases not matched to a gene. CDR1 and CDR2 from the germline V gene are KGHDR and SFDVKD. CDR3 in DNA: TGTGCCACCAGTGACGGTAGCGGGAGGCCAACTTCTAGCTCCTACAATGAGCAGTTCTTC. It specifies CATSDGSGRPTSSSYNEQFF.

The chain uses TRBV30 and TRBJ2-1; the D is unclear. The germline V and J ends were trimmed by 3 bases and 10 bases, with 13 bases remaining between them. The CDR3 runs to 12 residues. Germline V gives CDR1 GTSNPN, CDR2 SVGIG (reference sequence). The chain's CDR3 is CAWSLDSYEQFF. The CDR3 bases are TGTGCCTGGAGCCTTGACTCCTACGAGCAGTTCTTC.

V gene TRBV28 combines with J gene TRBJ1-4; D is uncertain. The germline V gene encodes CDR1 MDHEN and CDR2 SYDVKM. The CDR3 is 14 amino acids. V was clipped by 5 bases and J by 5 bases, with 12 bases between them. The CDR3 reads CASSPSTPNEKLFF. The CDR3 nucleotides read TGTGCCAGCAGTCCCTCGACTCCGAATGAAAAACTGTTTTTT.

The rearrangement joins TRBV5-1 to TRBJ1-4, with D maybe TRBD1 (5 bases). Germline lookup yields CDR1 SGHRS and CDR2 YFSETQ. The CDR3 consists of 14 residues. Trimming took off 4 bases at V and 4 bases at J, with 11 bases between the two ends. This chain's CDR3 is CASSLGTDNEKLFF. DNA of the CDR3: TGCGCCAGCAGCCTCGGGACTGATAATGAAAAACTGTTTTTT.